This entry describes one TCR beta chain. Clones were sequenced by immunoSEQ multiplex PCR, and TCRdb holds only the in-frame ones, with some missing. The sample lists approximately 730,000 clones, approximately 85% occurring once. The sample originates from a study of shared T cell receptors in the human thymus. V shed 5 bases and J 6 bases; nucleotides not matched to a gene: 15. The CDR3 runs 17 residues. Per the germline V gene, CDR1 is MDHEN and CDR2 is SYDVKM. This same sample was also taken into another study, of human thymus T cells. That source reports: Donors were healthy Finnish babies undergoing corrective operations for congenital heart defects. In corrective heart surgery, resections were taken, and these provided the thymus tissue. It looked as if thymic and blood repertoires used V and J genes in a biased way. Among unrelated individuals, related research reported thymic repertoires that overlapped highly.

Sequenced material: thymocytes. The chain employs TRBV28 and TRBJ2-2, with TRBD1 matching over 7 bases. This sequence was found in a girl less than two years old with a congenital heart defect. The CDR3 reads CASSPETTDRAAGELFF. CDR3 coding DNA: TGTGCCAGCAGTCCCGAAACCACCGACAGGGCGGCCGGGGAGCTGTTTTTT. Drawing the rest from reference TRBV28 and TRBJ2-2, the complete variable domain is DVKVTQSSRYLVKRTGEKVFLECVQDMDHENMFWYRQDPGLGLRLIYFSYDVKMKEKGDIPEGYSVSREKKERFSLILESASTNQTSMYLCASSPETTDRAAGELFFGEGSRLTVL.